The 16 T cell receptor beta chains in this list originate from one sample, sequenced in a study of T cell responses to AZD1222 COVID-19 vaccine. Clones were sequenced by immunoSEQ multiplex PCR, and TCRdb holds only the in-frame ones, with some missing. This table holds 130,000 or so clones, 93% found once. The sequencing used peripheral blood, collected on day 0 of AZD1222 vaccination. The receptor set was obtained from an adult in good health.

This sequence joins TRBV28 and TRBJ1-4; D may be TRBD1 (6 bases). The CDR3 length is 16 residues. V was shortened by 4 bases and J by 2 bases, with 14 bases between the two germline ends. Germline CDR1 reads MDHEN; CDR2 reads SYDVKM. DNA of the CDR3: TGTGCCAGCAGTTCACAGGGAATTGGGACTAATGAAAAACTGTTTTTT. Translation gives CASSSQGIGTNEKLFF.

The J gene is TRBJ2-2, the V gene TRBV6-1; unclear D gene. The CDR3 is 21 amino acids. The V end lost 2 bases, the J end lost 3 bases, and 28 bases lay between the germline ends. CDR1 MNHNS and CDR2 SASEGT come from the germline V gene. Here the CDR3 reads CASSELAVAGPPLPHTGELFF. The CDR3 region has the DNA TGTGCCAGCAGTGAATTGGCCGTAGCAGGACCTCCGCTGCCCCACACCGGGGAGCTGTTTTTT.

The gene calls are TRBV11-2 and TRBJ2-1; D remains ambiguous. The CDR3 loop spans 12 amino acids. V gave up 2 bases and J gave up 5 bases, with 4 bases separating them. Germline V lookup: CDR1 SGHAT, CDR2 FQNNGV. CDR3 coding DNA: TGTGCCAGCAGCTTATTAGACAATGAGCAGTTCTTC. Its translation: CASSLLDNEQFF. Full variable domain (missing parts from reference TRBV11-2 and TRBJ2-1): EAGVAQSPRYKIIEKRQSVAFWCNPISGHATLYWYQQILGQGPKLLIQFQNNGVVDDSQLPKDRFSAERLKGVDSTLKIQPAKLEDSAVYLCASSLLDNEQFFGPGTRLTVL.

This chain uses TRBV6-1 with TRBJ2-7; no definite D call. The germline V and J ends were trimmed by 4 bases and 2 bases, with 21 bases remaining between them. The germline V gene encodes CDR1 MNHNS and CDR2 SASEGT. CDR3 length: 17 residues. CDR3 coding DNA: TGTGCCAGCAGTGTGTTCTCCCAGGTGGGCAGAACCTACGAGCAGTACTTC. Its protein product is CASSVFSQVGRTYEQYF.

With respect to this clone: This specimen includes other DNA sequences encoding the same CDR3. The rearrangement uses TRBV3-1 (or the pseudogene TRBV3-2) and TRBJ2-3; TRBD2 aligns across 12 bases. The trim removed 5 bases at V and 6 bases at J, leaving 6 bases unmatched. CDR1 and CDR2 from the germline V gene are LGHDT and YNNKEL (reference sequence). CDR3 length equals 15 residues. The CDR3 loop reads CASSLTSGGGDTQYF. Written as DNA, the CDR3 is TGTGCCAGCAGCTTGACTAGCGGGGGAGGGGATACGCAGTATTTT.

This clone occurred once. V usage is TRBV7-9 and J usage is TRBJ2-7; 8 bases align to TRBD1. V was clipped by 6 bases and J by 5 bases; unmatched bases: 15. Germline assignment: CDR1 SEHNR and CDR2 FQNEAQ (reference sequence). The length of the CDR3 is 16 residues. CDR3 amino acids: CASSKLGGTGPHEQYF. The CDR3 DNA reads TGTGCCAGCAGTAAACTAGGGGGGACAGGACCCCACGAGCAGTACTTC. Full variable domain (missing parts from reference TRBV7-9 and TRBJ2-7): DTGVSQNPRHKITKRGQNVTFRCDPISEHNRLYWYRQTLGQGPEFLTYFQNEAQLEKSRLLSDRFSAERPKGSFSTLEIQRTEQGDSAMYLCASSKLGGTGPHEQYFGPGTRLTVT.

The gene calls are TRBV10-3 and TRBJ1-3; 7 nucleotides agree with TRBD1. The germline gives CDR1 ENHRY, CDR2 SYGVKD. J gave up 2 bases and V 1 base, and 2 bases lay outside the gene matches. The CDR3 consists of 15 residues. The CDR3 sequence: CAISEWTGTGNTIYF. For the CDR3, the DNA is TGTGCCATCAGTGAGTGGACAGGTACTGGAAACACCATATATTTT.

The chain employs TRBV6-5 and TRBJ1-1, with 7 bases aligning to TRBD1. Germline V gives CDR1 MNHEY, CDR2 SVGAGI. The CDR3 covers 14 residues. J was trimmed by 0 bases and V by 6 bases; bases with no gene match: 4. CDR3 sequence: CASSRDRMNTEAFF. CDR3 sequence (DNA): TGTGCCAGCAGCCGGGACAGAATGAACACTGAAGCTTTCTTT.

In nucleotides, the CDR3 is TGTGCTAGTGGTTTGGGGACGACTGCCTCCGTGACCCAGTACTTC. Translated, it gives CASGLGTTASVTQYF. This chain uses TRBV12-5 with TRBJ2-5; D gene unclear. V dropped 1 base and J dropped 7 bases, with 16 bases sitting between them. CDR1 LGHNT and CDR2 FRNRAP come from the germline V gene. The length of the CDR3 is 15 residues.

This chain's CDR3 is CASSLASAGDGYTF. DNA of the CDR3: TGCGCCAGCAGCTTGGCCTCGGCAGGGGATGGCTACACCTTC. J is TRBJ1-2 and V is TRBV5-1, with a possible D match to TRBD1 (6 bases). CDR1 is SGHRS, CDR2 YFSETQ, per germline. Trimming took off 0 bases at V and 6 bases at J, with 12 bases between the two ends. CDR3 length equals 14 residues.

The sample holds a few counts of this clone. The chain employs TRBV5-4 and TRBJ2-7, with D maybe TRBD2 (5 bases). CDR1 and CDR2 from the germline V gene are SGHNT and YYREEE (reference sequence). CDR3 length: 15 residues. Trimming shortened V by 0 bases and J by 5 bases, and 15 bases separated the two germline ends. The CDR3 nucleotides read TGTGCCAGCAGCTTGGGGTCGGACCCGGGGAACGAGCAGTACTTC. Encoded protein: CASSLGSDPGNEQYF.

This clone was recorded only once. The gene calls are TRBV7-9 and TRBJ1-2; no definite D call. CDR1 and CDR2 (germline): SEHNR, FQNEAQ (reference sequence). V gave up 4 bases and J gave up 3 bases, with 18 bases separating them. The CDR3 has 16 amino acids. The chain's CDR3 is CASSYRQGSEYYGYTF. In nucleotides, the CDR3 is TGTGCCAGCAGCTACCGACAAGGGTCCGAATACTATGGCTACACCTTC. The full variable domain, completed using reference TRBV7-9 and TRBJ1-2, is DTGVSQNPRHKITKRGQNVTFRCDPISEHNRLYWYRQTLGQGPEFLTYFQNEAQLEKSRLLSDRFSAERPKGSFSTLEIQRTEQGDSAMYLCASSYRQGSEYYGYTFGSGTRLTVV.

The chain couples TRBV7-2 to TRBJ1-3; D not certain. Trimming stripped 2 bases from V and 0 bases from J, with 8 bases between. The CDR3 is 15 amino acids. Germline CDR1 SGHTA, CDR2 FQGNSA. CDR3 sequence (DNA): TGTGCCAGCAGCTTATTCAGGAACTCTGGAAACACCATATATTTT. Its translation is CASSLFRNSGNTIYF. The variable domain in full, completed from reference TRBV7-2 and TRBJ1-3, reads GAGVSQSPSNKVTEKGKDVELRCDPISGHTALYWYRQSLGQGLEFLIYFQGNSAPDKSGLPSDRFSAERTGGSVSTLTIQRTQQEDSAVYLCASSLFRNSGNTIYFGEGSWLTVV.

The DNA for the CDR3 is TGCAGCGTTGACGGTGAAAGGAGCTACAATGAGCAGTTCTTC. This codes for CSVDGERSYNEQFF. V gene TRBV29-1 combines with J gene TRBJ2-1; no firm D call. Trimming shortened V by 3 bases and J by 3 bases, and 12 bases separated the two germline ends. Germline CDR1 reads SQVTM; CDR2 reads ANQGSEA. The CDR3 runs to 14 residues.

The J gene is TRBJ1-4, the V gene TRBV29-1; D is uncertain. The CDR3 sequence is 13 residues long. The germline V gene has CDR1 SQVTM and CDR2 ANQGSEA. V lost 3 bases and J 3 bases, leaving 8 bases between the germline ends. CDR3 coding DNA: TGCAGCGTTGAGGAGCGCCCTAATGAAAAACTGTTTTTT. Its protein product is CSVEERPNEKLFF.

This sequence joins TRBV21-1 and TRBJ1-2. TRBV21-1 is a pseudogene. The CDR3 has 18 residues. CDR3 nucleotides: TGTGCCAGCAGCCCCTTCGGTCGATTCCCTTTAACTAACTATGGCTACACCTTC. It yields the protein CASSPFGRFPLTNYGYTF.